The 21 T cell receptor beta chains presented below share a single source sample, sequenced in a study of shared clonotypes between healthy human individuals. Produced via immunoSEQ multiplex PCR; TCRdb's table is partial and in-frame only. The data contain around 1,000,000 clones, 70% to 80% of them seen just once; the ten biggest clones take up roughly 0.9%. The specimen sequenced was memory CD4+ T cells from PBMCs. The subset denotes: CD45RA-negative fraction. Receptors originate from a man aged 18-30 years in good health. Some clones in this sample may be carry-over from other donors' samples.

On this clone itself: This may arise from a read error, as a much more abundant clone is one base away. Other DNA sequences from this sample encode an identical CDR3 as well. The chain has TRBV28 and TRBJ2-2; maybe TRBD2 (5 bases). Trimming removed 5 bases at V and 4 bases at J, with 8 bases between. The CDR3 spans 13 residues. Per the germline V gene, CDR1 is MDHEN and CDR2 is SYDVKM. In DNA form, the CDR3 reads TGTGCCAGCAGTCGTGGAGGCACCGGGGAGCTGTTTTTT. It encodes CASSRGGTGELFF.

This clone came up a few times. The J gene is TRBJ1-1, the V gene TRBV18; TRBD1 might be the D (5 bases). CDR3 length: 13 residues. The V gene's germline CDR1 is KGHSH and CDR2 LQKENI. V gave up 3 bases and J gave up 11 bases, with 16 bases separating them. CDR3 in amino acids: CASSPLGGAAAFF. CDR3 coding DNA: TGTGCCAGCTCACCGCTCGGTGGGGCAGCCGCTTTCTTT. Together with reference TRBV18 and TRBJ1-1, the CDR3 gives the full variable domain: NAGVMQNPRHLVRRRGQEARLRCSPMKGHSHVYWYRQLPEEGLKFMVYLQKENIIDESGMPKERFSAEFPKEGPSILRIQQVVRGDSAAYFCASSPLGGAAAFFGQGTRLTVV.

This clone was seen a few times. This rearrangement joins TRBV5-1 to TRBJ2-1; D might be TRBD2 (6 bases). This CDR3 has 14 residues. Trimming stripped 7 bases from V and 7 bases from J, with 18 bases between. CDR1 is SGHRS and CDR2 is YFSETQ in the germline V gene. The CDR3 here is CASVLAPGENEQFF. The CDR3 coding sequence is TGCGCCAGCGTTCTAGCGCCCGGTGAGAATGAGCAGTTCTTC.

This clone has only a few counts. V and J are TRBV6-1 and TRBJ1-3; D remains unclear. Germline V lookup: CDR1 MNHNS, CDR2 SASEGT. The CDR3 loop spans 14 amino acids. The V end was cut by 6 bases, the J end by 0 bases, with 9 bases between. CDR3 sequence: CASREHLSGNTIYF. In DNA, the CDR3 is TGTGCCAGCAGGGAACATCTCTCTGGAAACACCATATATTTT.

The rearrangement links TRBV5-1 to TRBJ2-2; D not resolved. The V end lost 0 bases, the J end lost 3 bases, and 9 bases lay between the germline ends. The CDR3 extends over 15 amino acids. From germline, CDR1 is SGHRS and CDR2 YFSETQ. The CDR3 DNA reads TGCGCCAGCAGCTTGGATCAGTCTGACACCGGGGAGCTGTTTTTT. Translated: CASSLDQSDTGELFF.

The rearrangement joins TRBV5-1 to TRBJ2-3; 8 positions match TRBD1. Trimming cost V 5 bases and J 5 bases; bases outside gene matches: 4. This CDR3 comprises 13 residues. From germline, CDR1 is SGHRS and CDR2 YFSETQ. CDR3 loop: CASRPTGEDTQYF. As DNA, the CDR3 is TGCGCCAGCAGGCCGACAGGGGAAGATACGCAGTATTTT.

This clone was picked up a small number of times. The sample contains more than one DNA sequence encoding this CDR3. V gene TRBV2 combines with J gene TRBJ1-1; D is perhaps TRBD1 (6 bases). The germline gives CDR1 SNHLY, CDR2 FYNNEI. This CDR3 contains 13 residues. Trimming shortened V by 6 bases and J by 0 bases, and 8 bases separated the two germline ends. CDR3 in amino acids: CASRDRMNTEAFF. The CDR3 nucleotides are TGTGCCAGCAGAGACAGGATGAACACTGAAGCTTTCTTT.

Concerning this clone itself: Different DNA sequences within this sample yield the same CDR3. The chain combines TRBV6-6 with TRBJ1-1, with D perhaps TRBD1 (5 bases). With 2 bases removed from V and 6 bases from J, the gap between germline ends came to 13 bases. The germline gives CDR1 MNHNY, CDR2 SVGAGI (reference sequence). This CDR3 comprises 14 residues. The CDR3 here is CASSYNQGSAEAFF. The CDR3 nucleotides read TGTGCCAGCAGTTACAACCAGGGTTCCGCTGAAGCTTTCTTT.

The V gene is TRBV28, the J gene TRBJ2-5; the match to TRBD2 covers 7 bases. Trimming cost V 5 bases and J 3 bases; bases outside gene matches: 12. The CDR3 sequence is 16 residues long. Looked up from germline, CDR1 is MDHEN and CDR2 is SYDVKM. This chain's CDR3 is CASSPWGRAEEETQYF. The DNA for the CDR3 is TGTGCCAGCAGTCCCTGGGGGAGGGCAGAAGAAGAGACCCAGTACTTC.

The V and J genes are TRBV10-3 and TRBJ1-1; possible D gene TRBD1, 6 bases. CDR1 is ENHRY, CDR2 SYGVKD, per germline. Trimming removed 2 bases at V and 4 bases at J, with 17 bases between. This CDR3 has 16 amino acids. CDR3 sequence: CAISEQLGTRGTEAFF. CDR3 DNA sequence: TGTGCCATCAGTGAGCAACTTGGGACACGGGGCACTGAAGCTTTCTTT.

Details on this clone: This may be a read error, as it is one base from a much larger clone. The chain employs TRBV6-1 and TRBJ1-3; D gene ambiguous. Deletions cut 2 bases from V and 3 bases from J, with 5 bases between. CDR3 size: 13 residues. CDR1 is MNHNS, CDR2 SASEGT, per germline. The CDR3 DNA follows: TGTGCCAGCAGTGAACAGGTTGGAAACACCATATATTTT. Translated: CASSEQVGNTIYF.

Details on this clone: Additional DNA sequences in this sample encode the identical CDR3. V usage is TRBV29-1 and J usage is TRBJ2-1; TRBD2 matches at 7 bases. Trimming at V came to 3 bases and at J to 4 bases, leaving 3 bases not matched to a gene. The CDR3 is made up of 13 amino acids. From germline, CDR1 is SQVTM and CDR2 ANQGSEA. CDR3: CSVDRGGYNEQFF. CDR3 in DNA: TGCAGCGTTGACCGCGGGGGTTACAATGAGCAGTTCTTC.

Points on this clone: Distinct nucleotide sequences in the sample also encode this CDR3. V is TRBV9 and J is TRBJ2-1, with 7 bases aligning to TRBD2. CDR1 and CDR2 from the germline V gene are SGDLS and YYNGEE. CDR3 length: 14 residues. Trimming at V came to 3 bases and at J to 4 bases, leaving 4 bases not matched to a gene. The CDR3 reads CASSAGTTYNEQFF. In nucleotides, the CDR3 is TGTGCCAGCAGCGCCGGGACTACTTACAATGAGCAGTTCTTC.

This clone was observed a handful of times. The CDR3 protein is CSVTHGMNTEAFF. CDR3 in DNA: TGCAGCGTGACACATGGCATGAACACTGAAGCTTTCTTT. The chain couples TRBV29-1 to TRBJ1-1, with D hard to call. V shed 6 bases and J shed 0 bases, with 11 bases lying between them. The CDR3 has 13 amino acids. In germline, CDR1 is SQVTM, CDR2 ANQGSEA.

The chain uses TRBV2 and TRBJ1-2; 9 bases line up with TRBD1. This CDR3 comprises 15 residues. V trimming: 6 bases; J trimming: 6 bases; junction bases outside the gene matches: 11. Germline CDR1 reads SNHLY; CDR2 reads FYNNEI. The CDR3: CASRESGGTGNGYTF. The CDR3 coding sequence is TGTGCCAGCAGGGAAAGCGGTGGGACAGGGAATGGCTACACCTTC.

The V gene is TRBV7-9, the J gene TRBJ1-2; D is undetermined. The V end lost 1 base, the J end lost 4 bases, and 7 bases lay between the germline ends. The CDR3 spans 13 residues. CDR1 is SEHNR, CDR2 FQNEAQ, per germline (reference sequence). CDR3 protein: CASSLVGSYGYTF. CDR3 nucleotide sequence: TGTGCCAGCAGCTTAGTCGGGAGCTATGGCTACACCTTC.

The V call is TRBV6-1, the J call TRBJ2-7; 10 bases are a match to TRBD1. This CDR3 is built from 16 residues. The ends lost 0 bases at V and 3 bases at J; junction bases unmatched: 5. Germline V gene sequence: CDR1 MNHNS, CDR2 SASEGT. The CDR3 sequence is CASSEAPGQGLYEQYF. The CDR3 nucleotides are TGTGCCAGCAGTGAAGCCCCGGGACAGGGGCTCTACGAGCAGTACTTC.

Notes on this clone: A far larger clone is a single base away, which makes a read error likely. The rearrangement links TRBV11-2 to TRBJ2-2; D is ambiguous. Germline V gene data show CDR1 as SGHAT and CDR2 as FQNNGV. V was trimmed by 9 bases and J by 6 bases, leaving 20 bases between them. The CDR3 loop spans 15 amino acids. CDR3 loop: CARLRPPVRPGELFF. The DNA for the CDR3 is TGTGCCAGACTTCGTCCTCCGGTTCGCCCCGGGGAGCTGTTTTTT.

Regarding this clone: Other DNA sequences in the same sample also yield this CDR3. CDR3 sequence (DNA): TGTGCCAGCTCCCCCGGGACAGTGGGCTATGGCTACACCTTC. It codes for CASSPGTVGYGYTF. This chain uses TRBV18 with TRBJ1-2; TRBD1 agrees at 7 bases. CDR3 size: 14 residues. Germline trimming cut 6 bases from V and 4 bases from J; bases unmatched to any gene: 8. Germline V lookup: CDR1 KGHSH, CDR2 LQKENI. The variable domain in full, completed from reference TRBV18 and TRBJ1-2, reads NAGVMQNPRHLVRRRGQEARLRCSPMKGHSHVYWYRQLPEEGLKFMVYLQKENIIDESGMPKERFSAEFPKEGPSILRIQQVVRGDSAAYFCASSPGTVGYGYTFGSGTRLTVV.

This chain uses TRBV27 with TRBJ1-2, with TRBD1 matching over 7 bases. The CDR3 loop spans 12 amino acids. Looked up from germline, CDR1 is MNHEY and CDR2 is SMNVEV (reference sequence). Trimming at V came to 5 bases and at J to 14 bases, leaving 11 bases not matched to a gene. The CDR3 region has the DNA TGTGCCAGCAGTAGAGACAGGGTTAACAAAACCTTC. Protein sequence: CASSRDRVNKTF.

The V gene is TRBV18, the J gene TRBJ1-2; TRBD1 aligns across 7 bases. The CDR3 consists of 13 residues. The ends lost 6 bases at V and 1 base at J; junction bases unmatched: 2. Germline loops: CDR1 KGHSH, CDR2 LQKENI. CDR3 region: CASSTGLNYGYTF. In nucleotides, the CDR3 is TGTGCCAGCTCGACAGGGCTTAACTATGGCTACACCTTC.